The source of this T cell receptor beta chain is a study of T cell changes during pregnancy in multiple sclerosis. Only in-frame clones appear in the TCRdb table, and some are missing; sequencing was by immunoSEQ multiplex PCR. The data hold around 68,000 clones, with 75% to 95% observed a single time. The sequenced sample was peripheral blood, obtained in the third trimester of pregnancy. The TCR sequence derives from a female donor in good health, enrolled as a control in a pregnancy study.

The CDR3 nucleotides read TGTGCCAGCAGCTCCGACTTCAGGGAGGGGGGCTACGAGCAGTACTTC. Amino acids: CASSSDFREGGYEQYF. This chain connects TRBV13 to TRBJ2-7; D possibly corresponds to TRBD2 (7 bases). Germline assignment: CDR1 PRHDT and CDR2 FYEKMQ (reference sequence). CDR3 length: 16 amino acids. V lost 4 bases to trimming and J lost 3 bases, with 19 bases between them.